A selection of T cell receptor beta chains follows, all from one sample in a study of T cell responses to AZD1222 COVID-19 vaccine. TCRdb's copy holds only in-frame clones and misses some; the assay was immunoSEQ multiplex PCR. The sample records some 120,000 clones, around 90% being singletons. The sample here was peripheral blood, taken on day 0 of AZD1222 vaccination. The receptors originated from an adult in good health. The CDR3 runs from the conserved cysteine through the conserved F or W. Clone size appears in some rows only: once, few, many, or a class for an expanded clone.

clone_size: .
j_call: TRBJ1-6
v_call: TRBV28
cdr3_aa: CASRPGRSPPLHF

clone_size: .
j_call: TRBJ2-3
v_call: TRBV7-3
cdr3_aa: CASSPRLAGGTDTQYF

clone_size: .
j_call: TRBJ1-3
v_call: TRBV5-1
cdr3_aa: CASSLRSSGNTIYF

clone_size: once
j_call: TRBJ2-7
v_call: TRBV3-1/TRBV3-2
cdr3_aa: CASSPSRSSYEQYF

clone_size: once
j_call: TRBJ1-5
v_call: TRBV18
cdr3_aa: CASSPGGDYSNQPQHF

clone_size: .
j_call: TRBJ1-3
v_call: TRBV29-1
cdr3_aa: CSVADFSGNTIYF

clone_size: .
j_call: TRBJ2-6
v_call: TRBV7-2
cdr3_aa: CASRLRDSGANVLTF

clone_size: .
j_call: TRBJ1-2
v_call: TRBV28
cdr3_aa: CASSFSQGVGPGYTF

clone_size: .
j_call: TRBJ1-5
v_call: TRBV7-3
cdr3_aa: CASSLKQSAQAGLPFRPQHF

clone_size: .
j_call: TRBJ2-3
v_call: TRBV13
cdr3_aa: CASSSKVGTDTQYF

clone_size: .
j_call: TRBJ1-1
v_call: TRBV28
cdr3_aa: CASSPGTGVNTEAFF

clone_size: .
j_call: TRBJ1-5
v_call: TRBV28
cdr3_aa: CASSSPAYLSNQPQHF

clone_size: many
j_call: TRBJ1-2
v_call: TRBV5-4
cdr3_aa: CASSLDDRPYGYTF

clone_size: .
j_call: TRBJ2-5
v_call: TRBV30
cdr3_aa: CAWRRLAGGPETQYF

clone_size: .
j_call: TRBJ1-2
v_call: TRBV7-9
cdr3_aa: CASSAQMNGYTF

clone_size: once
j_call: TRBJ1-5
v_call: TRBV9
cdr3_aa: CASSVGWGGNQPQHF

clone_size: .
j_call: TRBJ1-6
v_call: TRBV11-2
cdr3_aa: CASSPRQPNNSPLHF

clone_size: .
j_call: TRBJ1-5
v_call: TRBV18
cdr3_aa: CASSGGGVTQPQHF

clone_size: few
j_call: TRBJ1-1
v_call: TRBV6-5
cdr3_aa: CATRTGIRNTEAFF

clone_size: .
j_call: TRBJ2-7
v_call: TRBV12-3/TRBV12-4
cdr3_aa: CASSLNRGTEQYF

clone_size: .
j_call: TRBJ1-1
v_call: TRBV18
cdr3_aa: CASSPPPGMNTEAFF

clone_size: .
j_call: TRBJ1-2
v_call: TRBV6-5
cdr3_aa: CASTSGTNYGYTF

clone_size: .
j_call: TRBJ2-7
v_call: TRBV15
cdr3_aa: CATSRYTGGTPYEQYF

clone_size: .
j_call: TRBJ1-3
v_call: TRBV5-1
cdr3_aa: CASSPPLTGGGNTIYF

clone_size: .
j_call: TRBJ1-1
v_call: TRBV28
cdr3_aa: CASSLKTGSEAFF

clone_size: .
j_call: TRBJ1-5
v_call: TRBV7-9
cdr3_aa: CASSFDGQPQHF

clone_size: .
j_call: TRBJ1-2
v_call: TRBV4-2
cdr3_aa: CASSQDGRGLNYGYTF

clone_size: .
j_call: TRBJ2-7
v_call: TRBV13
cdr3_aa: CASSLGNEQYF

clone_size: .
j_call: TRBJ2-1
v_call: TRBV10-3
cdr3_aa: CAISENLGLAGYNEQFF

clone_size: .
j_call: TRBJ1-1
v_call: TRBV6-6
cdr3_aa: CASSILLGRATEAFF

clone_size: few
j_call: TRBJ2-7
v_call: TRBV19
cdr3_aa: CASSPKTAYEQYF

clone_size: .
j_call: TRBJ2-3
v_call: TRBV18
cdr3_aa: CASSAQTGSTDTQYF

clone_size: .
j_call: TRBJ1-6
v_call: TRBV9
cdr3_aa: CASSERTESNSPLHF

clone_size: .
j_call: TRBJ2-7
v_call: TRBV9
cdr3_aa: CASSVGPLGTRTYEQYF

clone_size: .
j_call: TRBJ1-4
v_call: TRBV12-3/TRBV12-4
cdr3_aa: CASKTGVDEKLFF

clone_size: .
j_call: TRBJ2-2
v_call: TRBV2
cdr3_aa: CASSGQGNTGELFF

clone_size: .
j_call: TRBJ2-1
v_call: TRBV4-1
cdr3_aa: CASSQPGQGVNEQFF

clone_size: .
j_call: TRBJ2-3
v_call: TRBV5-4
cdr3_aa: CASSSKTGADTQYF

clone_size: few
j_call: TRBJ1-1
v_call: TRBV20-1
cdr3_aa: CSARREAEAFF

clone_size: .
j_call: TRBJ1-2
v_call: TRBV28
cdr3_aa: CASTLQGYYGYTF

clone_size: .
j_call: TRBJ2-2
v_call: TRBV24-1
cdr3_aa: CATSVVPGELFF

clone_size: .
j_call: TRBJ1-6
v_call: TRBV28
cdr3_aa: CASSLRDWGSPLHF

clone_size: .
j_call: TRBJ2-3
v_call: TRBV3-1/TRBV3-2
cdr3_aa: CASSHGQSTDTQYF

clone_size: .
j_call: TRBJ2-1
v_call: TRBV24-1
cdr3_aa: CATSDLGDNEQFF

clone_size: once
j_call: TRBJ1-1
v_call: TRBV24-1
cdr3_aa: CATSDLPTQGADTEAFF

clone_size: .
j_call: TRBJ1-1
v_call: TRBV27
cdr3_aa: CASSLSRDSKAFF

clone_size: .
j_call: TRBJ1-2
v_call: TRBV18
cdr3_aa: CASSSTDTSYGYTF

clone_size: .
j_call: TRBJ1-4
v_call: TRBV14
cdr3_aa: CASSPSGTGYEKLFF

clone_size: .
j_call: TRBJ2-7
v_call: TRBV5-1
cdr3_aa: CASSLDREAYEQYF

clone_size: .
j_call: TRBJ2-7
v_call: TRBV6-2/TRBV6-3
cdr3_aa: CASSFLADQQYF

clone_size: .
j_call: TRBJ1-1
v_call: TRBV3-1/TRBV3-2
cdr3_aa: CASSQEYEGRAFF

clone_size: .
j_call: TRBJ2-7
v_call: TRBV19
cdr3_aa: CASSIILAGSYEQYF

clone_size: .
j_call: TRBJ2-3
v_call: TRBV6-4
cdr3_aa: CASSDGARGDTQYF

clone_size: .
j_call: TRBJ1-2
v_call: TRBV7-8
cdr3_aa: CASSLAQGYGYTF

clone_size: .
j_call: TRBJ2-1
v_call: TRBV7-9
cdr3_aa: CASSLGLRQYNEQFF

clone_size: few
j_call: TRBJ2-1
v_call: TRBV4-3
cdr3_aa: CASSQDVGNYNEQFF

clone_size: .
j_call: TRBJ2-7
v_call: TRBV5-3
cdr3_aa: CARSLEGRIYEQYF